This T cell receptor beta chain was sequenced during a study of STAT5B mutations in CD4+ large granular lymphocyte leukemia. CDR3 size: 13 residues. Trimming pared 7 bases from V and 5 bases from J, leaving 14 bases between. Germline V gene data show CDR1 as LNHDA and CDR2 as SQIVND (reference sequence). Study-wide findings and caveats: No patients shared main leukemic clonotypes, though around 27% appeared at low frequency elsewhere. TRBV06-family usage was enriched in top patient clones (8/27) versus controls (2/35).

With respect to this clone: Antigen: not known.

Healthy controls were blood donor buffy coats. Method: immunoSEQ multiplex PCR; TCRdb's copy keeps in-frame clones and lacks some. The table lists 30,000 to 35,000 clones, around 76% of them singletons. The sample taken for sequencing was CD4+ T cells from blood buffy coats. The chain carries TRBV19 and TRBJ2-5; no clear D gene. This clonotype originated in a human donor in good health. CDR3 loop: CASTLGPRETQYF. CDR3 sequence (DNA): TGTGCCAGTACCCTTGGACCGCGGGAGACCCAGTACTTC.